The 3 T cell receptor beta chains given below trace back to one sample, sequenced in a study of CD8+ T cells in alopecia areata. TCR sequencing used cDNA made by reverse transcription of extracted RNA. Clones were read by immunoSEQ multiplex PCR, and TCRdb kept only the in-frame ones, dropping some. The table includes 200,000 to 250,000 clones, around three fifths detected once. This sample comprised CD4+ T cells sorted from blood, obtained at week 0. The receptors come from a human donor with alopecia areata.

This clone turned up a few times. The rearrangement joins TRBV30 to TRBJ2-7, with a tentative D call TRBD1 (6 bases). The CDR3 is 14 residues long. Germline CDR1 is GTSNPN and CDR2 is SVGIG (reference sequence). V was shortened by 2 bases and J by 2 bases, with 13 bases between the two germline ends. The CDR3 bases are TGTGCCTGGAGTCGTCAGGGGAGCGCCTACGAGCAGTACTTC. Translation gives CAWSRQGSAYEQYF.

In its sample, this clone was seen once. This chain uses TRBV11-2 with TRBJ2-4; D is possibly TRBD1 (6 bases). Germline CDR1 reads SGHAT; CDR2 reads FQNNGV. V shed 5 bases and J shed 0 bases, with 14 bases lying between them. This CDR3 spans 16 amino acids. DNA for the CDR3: TGTGCCAGCAGCGGAAGGACAGCCCAAGCCAAAAACATTCAGTACTTC. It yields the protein CASSGRTAQAKNIQYF.

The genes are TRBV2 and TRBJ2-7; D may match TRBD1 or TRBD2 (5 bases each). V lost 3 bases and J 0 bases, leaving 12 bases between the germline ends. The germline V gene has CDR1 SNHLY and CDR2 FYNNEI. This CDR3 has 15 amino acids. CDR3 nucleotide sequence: TGTGCCAGCAGTGAGGGGCGGGCAAGCTCCTACGAGCAGTACTTC. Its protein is CASSEGRASSYEQYF.